This TCR beta chain was sequenced during a study of PD-L1 blockade in urothelial cancer. Whole-study context: Dosed intravenously at 1,200 mg every 3 weeks, atezolizumab was initiated by patients around 2014.

As regards this clone: Its target is unknown.

The time point denotes: peripheral blood 6 weeks after treatment start. Germline V gives CDR1 SGHVS, CDR2 FQNEAQ. With V trimmed by 5 bases and J by 0 bases, 14 bases remained unmatched. This CDR3 contains 19 residues. Assay used: immunoSEQ multiplex PCR; TCRdb lists only in-frame clones, some missing. The sample carries about 45,000 clones, about 80% recorded once. Study conclusions and caveats: Below-median pretreatment blood TCR clonality predicted better survival.

Source: PBMCs, taken around atezolizumab (anti-PD-L1) treatment. V and J are TRBV7-8 and TRBJ1-3; 9 bases align to TRBD1. This sequence originates from a man in his 60s with urothelial cancer. The CDR3 sequence: CASSGYRDRATYSGNTIYF. The CDR3 nucleotides are TGTGCCAGCAGCGGATACCGGGACAGGGCCACTTACTCTGGAAACACCATATATTTT.